This T cell receptor beta chain was sequenced during a study of blood T cell repertoires in COVID-19. For the study at large: Collection of acute and convalescent COVID-19 samples took place in the United States, Italy and Spain. The analysed material was cDNA or gDNA that came from T cells, B-cell-depleted T cells, or PBMCs.

CDR1 ENHRY and CDR2 SYGVKD come from the germline V gene. This CDR3 has 17 residues. V shed 5 bases and J 7 bases; nucleotides not matched to a gene: 10. How the authors handled the data: Reference gene primer amplification in the assay estimated nucleated cell counts. Data came from immunoSEQ multiplex PCR; TCRdb stores just in-frame clones and leaves some out. V and J calls and clone size follow that table, whereas D and trimming were derived from the DNA. The top ten hold over 5% of the sample, which has about 85,000 clones, around 88% seen once. Sequencing used peripheral blood. The chain joins TRBV10-3 to TRBJ2-1; 14 bases match TRBD2. This sequence was found in a man aged 60 to 69 with acute or convalescent COVID-19. In DNA form, the CDR3 reads TGTGCCATCAGTAACCGGACTAGCGGGGGGCGCATGAATGAGCAGTTCTTC. Encoded protein: CAISNRTSGGRMNEQFF.